This entry describes one T cell receptor beta chain. As handled by the study authors: Amplified reference gene primers provided the basis for estimating nucleated cell counts. Assay used: immunoSEQ multiplex PCR; TCRdb lists only in-frame clones, some missing. V, J and clone size reflect that table, while D and trimming were determined from the DNA. The table lists approximately 150,000 clones, around 84% of them singletons. The sample is drawn from a study of blood T cell repertoires in COVID-19. Overall study context: Sites in the United States, Italy and Spain provided acute and convalescent COVID-19 samples. T cells, B-cell-depleted T cells, or PBMCs provided the cDNA or gDNA that served as material.

CDR1 MDHEN and CDR2 SYDVKM come from the germline V gene. The CDR3 consists of 14 residues. Trimming cost V 11 bases and J 5 bases; bases outside gene matches: 12. The sequenced sample consisted of peripheral blood. The rearrangement joins TRBV28 to TRBJ1-2; 9 nucleotides match TRBD1. The clonotype was recovered from a man between 60 and 75 years old with active or convalescent COVID-19. CDR3 region: CAAGRGQGRYGYTF. The DNA for the CDR3 is TGTGCCGCCGGCAGAGGACAGGGGCGGTATGGCTACACCTTC.